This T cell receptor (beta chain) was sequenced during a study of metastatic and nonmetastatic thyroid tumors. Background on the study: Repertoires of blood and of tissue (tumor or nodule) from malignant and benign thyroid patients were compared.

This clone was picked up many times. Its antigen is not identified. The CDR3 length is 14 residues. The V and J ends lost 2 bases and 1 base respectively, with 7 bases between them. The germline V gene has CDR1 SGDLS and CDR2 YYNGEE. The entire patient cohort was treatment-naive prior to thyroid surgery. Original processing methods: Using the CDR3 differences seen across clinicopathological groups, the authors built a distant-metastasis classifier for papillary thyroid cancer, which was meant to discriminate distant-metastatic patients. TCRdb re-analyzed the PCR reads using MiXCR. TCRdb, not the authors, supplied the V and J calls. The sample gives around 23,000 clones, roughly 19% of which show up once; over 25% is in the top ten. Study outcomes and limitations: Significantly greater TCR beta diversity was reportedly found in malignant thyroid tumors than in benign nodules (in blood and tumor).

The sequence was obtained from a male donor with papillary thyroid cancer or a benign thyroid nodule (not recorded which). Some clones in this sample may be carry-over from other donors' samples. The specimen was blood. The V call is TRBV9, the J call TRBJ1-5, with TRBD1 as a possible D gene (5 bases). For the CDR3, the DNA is TGTGCCAGCAGCGTTGGGGGAAGCAATCAGCCCCAGCATTTT. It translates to CASSVGGSNQPQHF.